Listed below are T cell receptor beta chains from one sample, sequenced in a study of PD-L1 blockade in urothelial cancer. TCRdb's copy holds only in-frame clones and misses some; the assay was immunoSEQ multiplex PCR. This sample has around 60,000 clones; about four fifths occur once, and the top ten carry 3.2%. The material sequenced was PBMCs, taken around atezolizumab (anti-PD-L1) treatment. The receptors stem from a man aged 70 or older with urothelial cancer. The CDR3 runs from the conserved cysteine through the conserved F or W. A clone size is listed for some rows: how often the clone was seen (once, few, many), or a class if it is expanded.

>15|TRBJ2-7|TRBV11-2|NA
CASSGTAGGLYEQYF
>15|TRBJ1-3|TRBV7-2|once
CASSFDRGQGNTIYF
>15|TRBJ2-7|TRBV18|NA
CASSPLATSKNEQYF
>15|TRBJ2-5|TRBV19|NA
CASNPGLAGKETQYF
>12|TRBJ2-3|TRBV6-5|NA
CASSYRRERSYF
>15|TRBJ2-2|TRBV5-1|NA
CASSLVGTNTGELFF
>19|TRBJ2-3|TRBV9|NA
CASSFAGTSGSWGTDTQYF
>16|TRBJ2-3|TRBV6-5|NA
CASSFLTSGNTDTQYF
>16|TRBJ2-2|TRBV4-2|NA
CASSQAVLGNTGELFF
>16|TRBJ2-1|TRBV19|NA
CASRITHGQNYNEQFF
>17|TRBJ1-4|TRBV5-4|NA
CASSLGGPGEGGEKLFF
>15|TRBJ1-4|TRBV7-9|NA
CASSPFRGANEKLFF
>16|TRBJ1-4|TRBV7-9|once
CASSLAWGEGNEKLFF
>16|TRBJ2-3|TRBV4-2|once
CASSHRTSGTTDTQYF
>16|TRBJ2-7|TRBV5-6|NA
CASSFSGGTLPGEQYF
>17|TRBJ2-2|TRBV5-5|NA
CASSAISGGAGTGELFF
>12|TRBJ2-3|TRBV10-3|NA
CATEGVTDTQYF
>17|TRBJ2-7|TRBV5-1|NA
CASSLLRSSGSVYEQYF
>16|TRBJ2-3|TRBV5-4|NA
CASSLDRGARTDTQYF
>17|TRBJ2-2|TRBV10-1|NA
CASSLGVAGGNTGELFF
>16|TRBJ2-1|TRBV30|once
CAWSVKAFRTRDEQFF
>16|TRBJ2-1|TRBV7-3|NA
CASSLGDRAYNNEQFF
>14|TRBJ1-4|TRBV11-2|once
CASSPQPGSEKLFF
>14|TRBJ1-2|TRBV18|NA
CASSPREFRYGYTF
>16|TRBJ2-7|TRBV27|NA
CASSFTLAGTRYEQYF
>18|TRBJ2-5|TRBV7-2|NA
CASSFFPGLAALGGTQYF
>15|TRBJ2-2|TRBV6-1|NA
CASSAGTANTGELFF
>18|TRBJ1-1|TRBV18|NA
CASSRRRTDISMNTEAFF
>17|TRBJ2-7|TRBV9|NA
CASSGRTLAGGTYEQYF